The clone carrying this TCR beta chain was detected many times. Time point described: pre-sensitization, week 0. Treatment given: therapeutic diphenylcyclopropenone sensitization with weekly scalp DPC. These data originate in a study of human T cells and chemical hapten exposure. Study details: Enrolled patients were predominantly female and had alopecia areata, totalis or universalis.

MiXCR, applied by TCRdb to the RACE reads, yields one record per CDR3 protein. The top ten hold roughly 5.3% of the sample, which has about 68,000 distinct CDR3 sequences, roughly 11% seen once. The V gene's germline CDR1 is KGHSH and CDR2 LQKENI. V lost 3 bases, J lost 6 bases, and 9 bases lay in between. This CDR3 is 13 amino acids long. The chain recombines TRBV18 with TRBJ1-5; D might be TRBD1 (6 bases). The material sequenced was whole blood, taken in connection with sensitization to the hapten diphenylcyclopropenone (DPC). The clonotype originates from a woman aged 50 to 60 with alopecia areata. Some clones in this sample may be carry-over from other donors' samples. As DNA, the CDR3 is TGTGCCAGCTCACCGGGGGGGCCTCAGCCCCAGCATTTT. Translation gives CASSPGGPQPQHF.